What follows are 28 T cell receptor beta chains derived from one specimen sequenced in a study of T cells in Graves' hyperthyroidism and ophthalmopathy. TCR beta CDR3 sequences were amplified from RNA transcripts. Initially, a first-round RT-PCR of the TCR CDR3 employed the HTBI primer set. TCRdb re-called the multiplex PCR reads with MiXCR, one entry per CDR3 protein. The sample includes more than 95,000 distinct CDR3 sequences, over 45% of them seen just once. Sequencing was carried out using blood. Every receptor here comes from a man aged 40-50 years with Graves' hyperthyroidism.

The V and J genes are TRBV19 and TRBJ1-6; D unclear. V dropped 4 bases and J dropped 8 bases, with 12 bases sitting between them. The V gene's germline CDR1 is LNHDA and CDR2 SQIVND (reference sequence). This CDR3 region has 14 residues. The CDR3 DNA is TGTGCCAGTAGTAGCAGTAGCCTTGATTCACCCCTCCACTTT. It is translated as CASSSSSLDSPLHF.

The gene calls are TRBV7-9 and TRBJ2-1; D gene ambiguous. This CDR3 is 13 amino acids long. Germline CDR1 SEHNR, CDR2 FQNEAQ (reference sequence). The ends were cut back, 2 bases at V and 6 bases at J, with 8 bases in the middle. CDR3 loop: CASSLNPSNEQFF. The CDR3 bases are TGTGCCAGCAGCTTAAACCCCAGCAATGAGCAGTTCTTC.

Turning to this clonotype: The germline gene is not matched at one end of the junction; a read error may be the cause. V usage is TRBV15 and J usage is TRBJ1-5; no reliable D call. The germline V gene encodes CDR1 LNHNV and CDR2 YYDKDF (reference sequence). CDR3 size: 15 residues. In nucleotides, the CDR3 is TGTGCCACCGGCAGAGTACGTGGGAGCAATCAGCCCCAGCATTTT. Encoded protein: CATGRVRGSNQPQHF.

The rearrangement uses TRBV6-2 or TRBV6-3 and TRBJ1-3; D not certain. Germline V gene lookup returns CDR1 MNHEY and CDR2 SVGEGT. The CDR3 is made up of 15 amino acids. The germline V and J ends were trimmed by 6 bases and 0 bases, with 12 bases remaining between them. DNA of the CDR3: TGTGCCAGCAGAACTTCTTTCGACTCTGGAAACACCATATATTTT. Residues: CASRTSFDSGNTIYF.

In the case of this clonotype: This may come from a read error, since a much larger clone is one base off. The chain links TRBV7-8 to TRBJ1-6; D gene ambiguous. From germline, CDR1 is SGHVS and CDR2 FQNEAQ. The CDR3 length is 12 residues. The V end lost 5 bases, the J end lost 10 bases, and 9 bases lay between the germline ends. CDR3 DNA sequence: TGTGCCAGCAGCCTATTACTGTCACCCCTCCACTTT. Protein product: CASSLLLSPLHF.

This clonotype appeared many times. The V and J genes are TRBV5-1 and TRBJ2-5; 9 nucleotides agree with TRBD2. V was pared by 0 bases and J by 4 bases, with 1 base of the junction left unmatched. CDR3 length: 14 amino acids. Per the germline V gene, CDR1 is SGHRS and CDR2 is YFSETQ. The chain's CDR3 is CASSLGSGGETQYF. CDR3 nucleotides: TGCGCCAGCAGCTTGGGTAGCGGGGGAGAGACCCAGTACTTC.

This clonotype was counted ten times or more. This may be a read error: a much more frequent sequence differs by one nucleotide. The chain combines TRBV7-3 with TRBJ2-1; D gene uncertain. The CDR3 is 12 residues long. Germline-derived CDR1 and CDR2 are SGHTA and FQGTGA. CDR3 sequence: CASSSGGNEQLF. The CDR3 DNA sequence: TGTGCCAGCAGCTCCGGTGGGAATGAGCAGCTCTTC. The full variable domain, its missing parts supplied by reference TRBV7-3 and TRBJ2-1, is GAGVSQTPSNKVTEKGKYVELRCDPISGHTALYWYRQSLGQGPEFLIYFQGTGAADDSGLPNDRFFAVRPEGSVSTLKIQRTERGDSAVYLCASSSGGNEQLFGPGTRLTVL.

This clonotype was counted at least ten times. V is TRBV19 and J is TRBJ2-1; D possibly matches TRBD1 or TRBD2 (6 bases each). With 10 bases removed from V and 7 bases from J, the gap between germline ends came to 20 bases. The CDR3 loop spans 14 amino acids. Germline V gene data show CDR1 as LNHDA and CDR2 as SQIVND (reference sequence). The CDR3 DNA sequence: TGTGCCACCTCACTCAGGGGAGGTTTGAATGAGCAGTTCTTC. Translation: CATSLRGGLNEQFF.

The DNA for the CDR3 is TGTGCCAGCAGCTCTACAAACTGGGTGGGCGAGCAGTACTTC. It specifies CASSSTNWVGEQYF. This rearrangement joins TRBV7-2 to TRBJ2-7; D gene uncertain. This CDR3 is built from 14 residues. Trimming left V 4 bases short and J 6 bases short, with 16 bases between. The germline V gene has CDR1 SGHTA and CDR2 FQGNSA.

This clonotype was seen at least ten times. The CDR3 loop reads CSALDRLSSYEQYF. The DNA of the CDR3 is TGCAGTGCCCTGGACAGACTTAGCTCCTACGAGCAGTACTTC. This chain links TRBV20-1 with TRBJ2-7; TRBD1 is a possible D gene (6 bases). Germline-derived CDR1 and CDR2 are DFQATT and SNEGSKA (reference sequence). The CDR3 is 14 amino acids. V was pared by 6 bases and J by 0 bases, with 15 bases between.

The chain couples TRBV6-2 or TRBV6-3 to TRBJ2-1; 9 bases align to TRBD2. Germline CDR1 and CDR2: MNHEY and SVGEGT. With V trimmed by 7 bases and J by 2 bases, 3 bases remained unmatched. The CDR3 consists of 14 residues. The CDR3 sequence is CASMLAGTYNEQFF. In nucleotides, the CDR3 is TGTGCCAGCATGCTAGCGGGAACCTACAATGAGCAGTTCTTC.

Concerning this clonotype itself: One junction end disagrees with the germline gene, perhaps due to a read error. The CDR3 protein is CASSQDTSRVETQDF. The CDR3 region has the DNA TGTGCCAGCAGCCAAGATACGAGTCGTGTAGAGACCCAGGACTTC. The rearrangement links TRBV4-2 to TRBJ2-5; D is unclear. Germline-derived CDR1 and CDR2 are LGHNA and YNFKEQ. CDR3 length equals 15 residues.

This clonotype has just a few counts. The rearrangement joins TRBV29-1 to TRBJ2-7, with D possibly matching TRBD2 (6 bases). Germline V gene lookup returns CDR1 SQVTM and CDR2 ANQGSEA. V dropped 8 bases and J dropped 2 bases, with 16 bases sitting between them. The CDR3 spans 13 residues. CDR3 nucleotide sequence: TGCAGCTTAGGGCGGGGCGACCCCTACGAGCAGTACTTC. Translation gives CSLGRGDPYEQYF.

This chain uses TRBV12-3 or TRBV12-4 with TRBJ2-7; 7 bases map to TRBD1. J lost 2 bases, V lost 6 bases, and 10 bases had no gene match. This CDR3 spans 15 amino acids. The CDR3 is CASSYQETGTYEQYF. In nucleotides, the CDR3 is TGTGCCAGCAGCTACCAAGAGACAGGGACCTACGAGCAGTACTTC.

This clonotype was counted at least ten times. The V gene is TRBV9, the J gene TRBJ1-5; 7 bases align to TRBD1. Trimming took 3 bases from V and 5 from J; bases not matched to a gene: 8. This CDR3 is built from 15 residues. Germline-derived CDR1 and CDR2 are SGDLS and YYNGEE. In DNA form, the CDR3 reads TGTGCCAGCAGCGCGGGAGAGGGACAGCATCAGCCCCAGCATTTT. Translated: CASSAGEGQHQPQHF.

A few counts support this clonotype. J is TRBJ2-5 and V is TRBV7-9, with 10 bases lining up with TRBD2. The CDR3 has 14 residues. With V trimmed by 5 bases and J by 5 bases, 5 bases remained unmatched. Germline-derived CDR1 and CDR2 are SEHNR and FQNEAQ (reference sequence). DNA for the CDR3: TGTGCCAGCAGCCTACCGACTAGCGGGGAGACCCAGTACTTC. Its protein product is CASSLPTSGETQYF.

The CDR3 sequence is CASRGHEQYF. The CDR3 nucleotides read TGTGCCAGCAGGGGACACGAGCAGTACTTC. The V and J genes are TRBV6-1 and TRBJ2-7; either TRBD1 or TRBD2 may supply D (5 bases each). The V gene's germline CDR1 is MNHNS and CDR2 SASEGT. V lost 6 bases and J 5 bases, leaving 5 bases between the germline ends. The CDR3 runs 10 residues.

This clonotype was recorded a few times. The chain uses TRBV24-1 and TRBJ1-2; 9 positions match TRBD1. Trimming took 6 bases from V and 8 from J; bases not matched to a gene: 12. This CDR3 region has 15 residues. Germline V gene sequence: CDR1 KGHDR, CDR2 SFDVKD. The CDR3: CATSSRDREWEGYTF. The CDR3 DNA follows: TGTGCCACCAGTAGCCGGGACAGGGAGTGGGAGGGCTACACCTTC.

This clonotype was detected ten times or more. The V gene is TRBV29-1, the J gene TRBJ1-2; the match to TRBD1 covers 9 bases. This CDR3 contains 14 residues. Germline assignment: CDR1 SQVTM and CDR2 ANQGSEA. V dropped 7 bases and J dropped 3; count of bases not matched to a gene: 9. The chain's CDR3 is CSDQRTGDYYGYTF. In DNA, the CDR3 is TGCAGCGACCAGCGGACAGGGGACTACTATGGCTACACCTTC.

The CDR3 DNA is TGTGCCAGCAGCGATAGCGGGAGCTCCTACAATGAGCAGTTCTTC. Amino acid sequence: CASSDSGSSYNEQFF. The J gene is TRBJ2-1, the V gene TRBV7-9; 9 positions match TRBD2. The CDR3 covers 15 residues. Germline loops: CDR1 SEHNR, CDR2 FQNEAQ (reference sequence). J lost 0 bases, V lost 5 bases, and 2 bases had no gene match.

This clonotype was counted many times. This sequence joins TRBV10-3 and TRBJ2-7; either TRBD1 or TRBD2 may supply D (5 bases each). CDR3 length: 13 residues. Germline lookup yields CDR1 ENHRY and CDR2 SYGVKD. With 4 bases removed from V and 0 bases from J, the gap between germline ends came to 7 bases. This CDR3 is CAISVGTSYEQYF. CDR3 DNA sequence: TGTGCCATCAGTGTGGGGACCTCCTACGAGCAGTACTTC.

The chain employs TRBV2 and TRBJ2-7; the match to TRBD1 covers 7 bases. The CDR3 sequence is 15 residues long. The V and J ends lost 6 bases and 5 bases, in that order; junction bases with no gene match: 13. In germline, CDR1 is SNHLY, CDR2 FYNNEI. The CDR3 nucleotides are TGTGCCAGCAGAACACAGGGGTCGGGTGGTCACGAGCAGTACTTC. Its protein is CASRTQGSGGHEQYF. Full variable domain (outside the CDR3, taken from reference TRBV2 and TRBJ2-7): EPEVTQTPSHQVTQMGQEVILRCVPISNHLYFYWYRQILGQKVEFLVSFYNNEISEKSEIFDDQFSVERPDGSNFTLKIRSTKLEDSAMYFCASRTQGSGGHEQYFGPGTRLTVT.

The chain links TRBV25-1 to TRBJ1-2; D may be TRBD1 (5 bases). The V gene's germline CDR1 is MGHDK and CDR2 SYGVNS. Trimming removed 10 bases at V and 2 bases at J, with 8 bases between. The CDR3 spans 11 residues. The CDR3 is CATDKNYGYTF. CDR3 nucleotides: TGTGCCACGGACAAGAACTATGGCTACACCTTC.

Note on this clonotype: Because the CDR3's place on the DNA is in doubt, the DNA is left out and the CDR3 is given as listed by TCRdb. The chain couples TRBV27 to TRBJ2-7; the table's D call, TRBD1, was not checked against the DNA. In germline, CDR1 is MNHEY, CDR2 SMNVEV (reference sequence). The CDR3 totals 14 residues, both ends included. The CDR3 spells CASSSSRLPYEQYF.

This clonotype was seen a single time. The chain recombines TRBV5-6 with TRBJ2-7; 8 bases are a match to TRBD2. The J segment lost 2 bases and the V segment lost 3 bases, leaving 1 base of the junction unmatched. Germline V gene sequence: CDR1 SGHDT, CDR2 YYEEEE. The CDR3 runs to 13 residues. Here the CDR3 DNA reads TGTGCCAGCAGCTGGGGACTAGCCTACGAGCAGTACTTC. It yields the protein CASSWGLAYEQYF.

Regarding this clonotype: One end of the junction fails to match germline, which may point to a read error. This rearrangement joins TRBV7-9 to TRBJ2-7; D not resolved. The CDR3 totals 13 residues. CDR1 SEHNR and CDR2 FQNEAQ come from the germline V gene (reference sequence). The CDR3 region is CASSLPNAYGQYF. In DNA, the CDR3 is TGTGCCAGCAGCTTACCAAACGCCTACGGGCAGTACTTC.

The chain employs TRBV19 and TRBJ1-5; 9 bases map to TRBD1. This CDR3 has 15 residues. Germline trimming cut 9 bases from V and 6 bases from J; bases unmatched to any gene: 12. Per germline, CDR1 LNHDA and CDR2 SQIVND (reference sequence). The CDR3 loop is CASGMGGQGFQPQHF. Written as DNA, the CDR3 is TGTGCCAGCGGTATGGGGGGACAGGGCTTTCAGCCCCAGCATTTT.

With regard to this clonotype: A read error may account for a junction end that differs from germline. The chain couples TRBV5-1 to TRBJ1-5; TRBD1 might be the D (5 bases). The germline V gene has CDR1 SGHRS and CDR2 YFSETQ. The CDR3 is made up of 14 amino acids. CDR3 sequence reads: CVSSFRDGNQPQHF. CDR3 bases: TGCGTCAGCAGCTTCCGGGACGGGAATCAGCCCCAGCATTTT.